Given below is one T cell receptor (beta chain) in context. Its antigen remains unknown. The germline gives CDR1 GTSNPN, CDR2 SVGIG (reference sequence). Trimming took off 0 bases at V and 1 base at J, with 7 bases between the two ends. There are 13 residues in the CDR3. The PCR employed 60 Vbeta primers together with 13 Jbeta primers. Sequencing was performed with immunoSEQ multiplex PCR; in TCRdb, only in-frame clones are kept and a portion is missing. The sample holds 150,000 to 200,000 clones, 76% seen once. The data stem from a study of cytomegalovirus exposure and HLA in healthy donors. Findings and limits, study-wide: Confirmation was obtained in vitro that a few CMV-associated chains are specific for CMV antigens. As was reported, the HLA-A and HLA-B alleles of most subjects were accurately predicted from TCR beta sequences.

This clonotype was sampled from a male donor in good health and CMV-seronegative. The chain has TRBV30 and TRBJ2-7; TRBD2 is a possible D gene (5 bases). Sequenced sample: PBMCs. This CDR3 is CAWSVSGSYEQYF. DNA for the CDR3: TGTGCCTGGAGTGTTTCGGGGTCCTACGAGCAGTACTTC.